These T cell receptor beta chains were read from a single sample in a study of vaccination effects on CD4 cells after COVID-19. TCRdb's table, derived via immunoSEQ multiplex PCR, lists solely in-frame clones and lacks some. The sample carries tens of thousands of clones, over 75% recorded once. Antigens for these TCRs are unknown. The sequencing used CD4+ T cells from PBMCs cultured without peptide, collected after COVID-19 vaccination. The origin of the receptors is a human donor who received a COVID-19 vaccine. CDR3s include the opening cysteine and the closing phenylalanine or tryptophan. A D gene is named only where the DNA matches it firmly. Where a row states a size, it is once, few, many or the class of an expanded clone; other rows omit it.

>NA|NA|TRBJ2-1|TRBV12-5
TGTGCTAGTGGTTTGGTCCTTGTACAGGGCTCCTACAATGAGCAGTTCTTC
CASGLVLVQGSYNEQFF
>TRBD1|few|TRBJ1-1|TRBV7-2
TGTGCCAGCAGCCGGGGACAGGGGAACACTGAAGCTTTCTTT
CASSRGQGNTEAFF
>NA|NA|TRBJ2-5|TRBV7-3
TGTGCCAGCAGCCCCACGGGTACAGGACAAGAGACCCAGTACTTC
CASSPTGTGQETQYF
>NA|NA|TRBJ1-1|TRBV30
TGTGCCTGGAGTGTACAGGCGAACACTGAAGCTTTCTTT
CAWSVQANTEAFF
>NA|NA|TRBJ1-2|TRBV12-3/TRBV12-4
TGTGCCAGCAGCCGGAACTATGGCTACACCTTC
CASSRNYGYTF
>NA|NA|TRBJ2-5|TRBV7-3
TGTGCCAGCAGCCCACAGGTCCAAGAGACCCAGTACTTC
CASSPQVQETQYF
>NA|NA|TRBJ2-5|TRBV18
TGTGCCAGCTCTCCTCAAACATCGGAGACCCAGTACTTC
CASSPQTSETQYF
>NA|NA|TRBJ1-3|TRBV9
TGTGCCAGCAGCACGCCGGGACCGAGCTCTGGAAACACCATATATTTT
CASSTPGPSSGNTIYF
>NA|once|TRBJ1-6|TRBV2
TGTGCCAGCAGTGAAACAGGGAATTATAATTCACCCCTCCACTTT
CASSETGNYNSPLHF
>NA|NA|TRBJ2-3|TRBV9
TGTGCCAGCAGCGTAACCTCTAGCACAGATACGCAGTATTTT
CASSVTSSTDTQYF
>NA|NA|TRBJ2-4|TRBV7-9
TGTGCCAGCAGCTTAGTAGAATGGCAAAACATTCAGTACTTC
CASSLVEWQNIQYF
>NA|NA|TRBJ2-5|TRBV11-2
TGTGCCAGCAGCTTAGACCGGGAGACCCAGTACTTC
CASSLDRETQYF
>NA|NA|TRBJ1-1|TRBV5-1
TGCGCCAGCAGCTTGGGACCTTTGAACACTGAAGCTTTCTTT
CASSLGPLNTEAFF
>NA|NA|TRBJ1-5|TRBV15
TGTGCCACCAGCATGGCGTCTCAACAGCCCCAGCATTTT
CATSMASQQPQHF
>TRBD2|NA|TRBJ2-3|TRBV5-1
TGCGCCAGCAGCCGGCGACTAGCGGGGGGGATCACAGATACGCAGTATTTT
CASSRRLAGGITDTQYF
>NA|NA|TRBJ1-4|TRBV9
TGTGCCAGCAGCCCCGCGGGGGTTGAGGAAAAACTGTTTTTT
CASSPAGVEEKLFF
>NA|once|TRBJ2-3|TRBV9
TGTGCCAGCAGCGTAGACCCCTCCACAGATACGCAGTATTTT
CASSVDPSTDTQYF
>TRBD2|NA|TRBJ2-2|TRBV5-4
TGTGCCAGCAGCTTGGGGCGGGGGGGCCTGACCGGGGAGCTGTTTTTT
CASSLGRGGLTGELFF
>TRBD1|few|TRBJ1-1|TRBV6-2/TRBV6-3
TGTGCCAGCAGTTACTCACTAGACAAGGGGGCATGGACTGAAGCTTTCTTT
CASSYSLDKGAWTEAFF
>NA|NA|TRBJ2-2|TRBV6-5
TGTGCCAGCAAGGGATTTAGCACGAACACCGGGGAGCTGTTTTTT
CASKGFSTNTGELFF
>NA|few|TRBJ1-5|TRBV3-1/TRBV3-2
TGTGCCAGCAGCCAAATAACAGGGAGTCAGCCCCAGCATTTT
CASSQITGSQPQHF
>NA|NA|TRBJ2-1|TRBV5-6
TGTGCCAGCAGCCTCCTGGGGGGGCTCACCTACAATGAGCAGTTCTTC
CASSLLGGLTYNEQFF
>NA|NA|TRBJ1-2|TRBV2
TGTGCCAGCAGTGGCTCCTCGGCAGGGTCATATGGCTACACCTTC
CASSGSSAGSYGYTF
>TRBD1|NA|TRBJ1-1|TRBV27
TGTGCCAGCAGTCCTAAAAATAGGACAGGGGGCTTTGAAGCTTTCTTT
CASSPKNRTGGFEAFF
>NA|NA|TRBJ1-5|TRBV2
TGTGCCAGCAGTGAATGGGGGCGAGGCAATCAGCCCCAGCATTTT
CASSEWGRGNQPQHF
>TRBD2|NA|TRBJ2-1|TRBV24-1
TGTGCCACCAGTATAGCGGGGTCCAGAGGGGAGCAGTTCTTC
CATSIAGSRGEQFF
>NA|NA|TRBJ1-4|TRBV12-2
TGTGCAAGTCGCTTAAAGCGAACGGACGAAAAACTGTTTTTT
CASRLKRTDEKLFF
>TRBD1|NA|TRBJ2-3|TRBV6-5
TGTGCCAGCAGAGGGATCCAGGGGGCGGGAGATACGCAGTATTTT
CASRGIQGAGDTQYF
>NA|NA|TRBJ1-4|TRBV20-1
TGCAGTGGACAGGCTAATGAAAAACTGTTTTTT
CSGQANEKLFF
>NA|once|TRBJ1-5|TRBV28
TGTGCCAGCAGTTTAGTTGTAGGGACCCAGCATTTT
CASSLVVGTQHF
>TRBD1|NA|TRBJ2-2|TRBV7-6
TGTGCCAGCAGCCCCACAGGGGGCGCCGGCACCGGGGAGCTGTTTTTT
CASSPTGGAGTGELFF
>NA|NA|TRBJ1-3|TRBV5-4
TGTGCCAGCAGCTTGGCCGCGACAGCGGGAAACACCATATATTTT
CASSLAATAGNTIYF
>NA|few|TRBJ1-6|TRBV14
TGTGCCAGCAGCCAAGATCACAGGGTTAACTCACCCCTCCACTTT
CASSQDHRVNSPLHF
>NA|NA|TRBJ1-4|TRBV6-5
TGTGCCAGCAGTTACTCGATACAGGGTGGCGAAAAACTGTTTTTT
CASSYSIQGGEKLFF
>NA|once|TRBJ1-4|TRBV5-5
TGTGCCAGCAGCAGGGTTCCGGGCGAAAAACTGTTTTTT
CASSRVPGEKLFF
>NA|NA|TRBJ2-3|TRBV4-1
TGCGCCAGCAGCCAATTTATCACAGATACGCAGTATTTT
CASSQFITDTQYF
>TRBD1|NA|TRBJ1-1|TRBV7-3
TGTGCCAGCAGCTATGAGGGACAGGGAGTCATGAACACTGAAGCTTTCTTT
CASSYEGQGVMNTEAFF
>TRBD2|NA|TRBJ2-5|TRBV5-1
TGCGCCAGCAGCAATCGTCCCGCGGGGGGATATCAAGAGACCCAGTACTTC
CASSNRPAGGYQETQYF
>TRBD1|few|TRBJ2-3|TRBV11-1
TGTGCCAGCAGCTTCCAGGGGGCAGATACGCAGTATTTT
CASSFQGADTQYF
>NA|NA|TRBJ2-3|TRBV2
TGTGCCAGCAGTGAAGCGCTTCTGGGGGCGGGTGGCACAGATACGCAGTATTTT
CASSEALLGAGGTDTQYF
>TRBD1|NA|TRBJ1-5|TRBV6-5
TGTGCCAGCAGTCCAGGACAGGGCTCTCCGCATTTT
CASSPGQGSPHF